Below are 32 T cell receptor beta chains sequenced from a single sample in a study of breast tumors, draining lymph nodes, adjacent tissues. Each CDR3 protein is one row after TCRdb ran MiXCR on the multiplex PCR reads. The sample consists of 23,000 or so distinct CDR3 sequences, approximately 64% of them appearing once. Sequenced material: tumor-adjacent breast tissue. These receptors were collected from a female donor with breast cancer. Some clones in this sample may be carry-over from other donors' samples.

The table lists this clonotype with many counts. The rearrangement joins TRBV2 to TRBJ2-5; 11 nucleotides match TRBD2. The germline V gene has CDR1 SNHLY and CDR2 FYNNEI. J lost 2 bases, V lost 4 bases, and 27 bases had no gene match. The CDR3 loop spans 23 amino acids. CDR3 sequence: CASSASLYASRSGGEGLQETQYF. CDR3 in DNA: TGTGCCAGCAGTGCCAGCCTTTACGCCAGCCGTAGCGGGGGGGAGGGCCTACAAGAGACCCAGTACTTC.

J is TRBJ2-2 and V is TRBV11-2; TRBD2 is a possible D gene (6 bases). The germline V gene encodes CDR1 SGHAT and CDR2 FQNNGV. The length of the CDR3 is 14 residues. V was trimmed by 4 bases and J by 8 bases, leaving 14 bases between them. CDR3 sequence (DNA): TGTGCCAGCAGCTCGGGACTCTTTCTGGGGGAGCTGTTTTTT. It is translated as CASSSGLFLGELFF.

This clonotype was counted ten times or more. This rearrangement joins TRBV7-3 to TRBJ2-3; the D gene is possibly TRBD1 (6 bases). The CDR3 length is 12 residues. V lost 4 bases, J lost 6 bases, and 8 bases lay in between. Germline CDR1 reads SGHTA; CDR2 reads FQGTGA. The CDR3 nucleotides are TGTGCCAGCAGCTCGCAGGGGGATACGCAGTATTTT. Translating gives CASSSQGDTQYF. Full variable domain (missing parts from reference TRBV7-3 and TRBJ2-3): GAGVSQTPSNKVTEKGKYVELRCDPISGHTALYWYRQSLGQGPEFLIYFQGTGAADDSGLPNDRFFAVRPEGSVSTLKIQRTERGDSAVYLCASSSQGDTQYFGPGTRLTVL.

This chain connects TRBV5-5 to TRBJ2-7; 10 bases are a match to TRBD1. Germline CDR1 and CDR2: SGHKS and YYEKEE (reference sequence). Unmatched junction bases numbered 10, after V lost 0 bases and J lost 7 bases. The CDR3 runs 16 residues. The CDR3 region is CASSLEFLGQGQEQYF. CDR3 in DNA: TGTGCCAGCAGCTTGGAATTTTTGGGACAGGGGCAAGAGCAGTACTTC.

This clonotype appeared many times. A much larger clone is a single base away; this may be a read error. The chain is built from TRBV6-1 and TRBJ1-2; no definite D call. The CDR3 covers 15 residues. Germline values: CDR1 MNHNS, CDR2 SASEGT. The V and J ends lost 5 bases and 4 bases respectively, with 17 bases between them. The CDR3 DNA sequence: TGTGCCAGCAGTCAAGTAGAGGACCGACGCTATGGCTACACCTTC. It specifies CASSQVEDRRYGYTF.

The V gene is TRBV2, the J gene TRBJ2-5, with D uncertain. CDR3 length: 12 residues. Germline CDR1 reads SNHLY; CDR2 reads FYNNEI. V lost 2 bases to trimming and J lost 7 bases, with 8 bases between them. CDR3 loop: CASSEMEWTQYF. The CDR3 region has the DNA TGTGCCAGCAGTGAAATGGAGTGGACCCAGTACTTC.

The chain has TRBV7-3 and TRBJ2-7; 9 bases match TRBD2. The V gene's germline CDR1 is SGHTA and CDR2 FQGTGA. J lost 7 bases, V lost 8 bases, and 15 bases had no gene match. The CDR3 length is 15 residues. The CDR3 DNA reads TGTGCCAGCGCTCAAGTGGGCGGGAGGGTGGAGGAGCAGTACTTC. It is translated as CASAQVGGRVEEQYF.

The chain employs TRBV7-2 and TRBJ1-2; D call uncertain. This CDR3 contains 14 residues. Trimming took off 0 bases at V and 5 bases at J, with 10 bases between the two ends. CDR1 is SGHTA, CDR2 FQGNSA, per germline. The chain's CDR3 is CASSLAAESYGYTF. The CDR3 DNA reads as TGTGCCAGCAGCTTAGCGGCAGAATCGTATGGCTACACCTTC.

This clonotype is categorized as medium-sized (0.01 to 0.1%). The V call is TRBV18, the J call TRBJ1-2, with a possible D match to TRBD1 (6 bases). CDR3 length equals 14 residues. V dropped 3 bases and J dropped 6 bases, with 14 bases sitting between them. The V gene's germline CDR1 is KGHSH and CDR2 LQKENI. The CDR3 reads CASSPYREKNGYTF. CDR3 DNA: TGTGCCAGCTCACCTTACAGGGAGAAGAATGGCTACACCTTC.

The genes are TRBV4-2 and TRBJ2-1; D is ambiguous. Trimming took 0 bases from V and 11 from J, leaving 11 bases between them. This CDR3 region has 13 residues. CDR1 is LGHNA, CDR2 YNFKEQ, per germline. The CDR3 coding sequence is TGTGCCAGCAGCCAAGATCAGCTTGGTAAGCAGTTCTTC. The encoded protein is CASSQDQLGKQFF.

This clonotype was seen repeatedly, ten times or more. The chain uses TRBV3-1 and TRBJ2-1, with D hard to call. The V gene's germline CDR1 is LGHDT and CDR2 YNNKEL (reference sequence). Deletions cut 4 bases from V and 9 bases from J, with 16 bases between. CDR3 length: 14 residues. CDR3 loop: CASSPSRVWGEQFF. CDR3 DNA: TGTGCCAGCAGCCCATCGCGAGTCTGGGGTGAGCAGTTCTTC.

The chain has TRBV5-8 and TRBJ2-3, with 11 bases fitting TRBD2. Germline trimming cut 4 bases from V and 2 bases from J; bases unmatched to any gene: 6. This CDR3 is 16 amino acids long. Looked up from germline, CDR1 is SGHTS and CDR2 is YDEGEE. In DNA form, the CDR3 reads TGTGCCAGCAGCCTCGGGACTAGCGGATTCACAGATACGCAGTATTTT. Its protein product is CASSLGTSGFTDTQYF.

This clonotype rates as medium-sized. The chain links TRBV20-1 to TRBJ2-7; 9 bases line up with TRBD1. V gave up 0 bases and J gave up 3 bases; unmatched junction bases: 9. This CDR3 is 16 amino acids long. Germline-derived CDR1 and CDR2 are DFQATT and SNEGSKA (reference sequence). The CDR3 reads CSARDQGDRDLYEQYF. The CDR3 DNA reads TGCAGTGCTAGAGATCAGGGGGACAGGGACCTCTACGAGCAGTACTTC.

The rearrangement joins TRBV7-9 to TRBJ2-5; TRBD2 aligns across 8 bases. CDR1 is SEHNR, CDR2 FQNEAQ, per germline (reference sequence). V shed 5 bases, J shed 4 bases, and the junction held 6 bases outside the gene matches. The CDR3 is made up of 14 amino acids. CDR3 amino acids: CASSGLAGGETQYF. Written as DNA, the CDR3 is TGTGCCAGCAGCGGACTAGCAGGTGGAGAGACCCAGTACTTC.

This clonotype is medium-sized by share. The V gene is TRBV4-2, the J gene TRBJ2-7; D may be TRBD1 (6 bases). Germline loops: CDR1 LGHNA, CDR2 YNFKEQ. The ends were cut back, 0 bases at V and 7 bases at J, with 13 bases in the middle. The CDR3 has 14 residues. The CDR3 reads CASSQDRQGREQYF. CDR3 sequence (DNA): TGTGCCAGCAGCCAAGACCGGCAGGGGAGAGAGCAGTACTTC.

This clonotype is categorized as medium-sized (0.01 to 0.1%). V and J are TRBV15 and TRBJ2-7; D may be TRBD1 (5 bases). There are 12 residues in the CDR3. The germline V gene has CDR1 LNHNV and CDR2 YYDKDF (reference sequence). Trimming removed 0 bases at V and 9 bases at J, with 9 bases between. The CDR3 protein is CATSRDQQGQYF. CDR3 DNA sequence: TGTGCCACCAGCAGAGATCAGCAGGGGCAGTACTTC.

The chain combines TRBV19 with TRBJ2-5; D is possibly TRBD2 (6 bases). Germline-derived CDR1 and CDR2 are LNHDA and SQIVND (reference sequence). This CDR3 has 14 amino acids. V was cut by 5 bases and J by 1 base, with 11 bases left in between. The CDR3 sequence: CASSPRTTQETQYF. DNA for the CDR3: TGTGCCAGTAGTCCACGGACTACCCAAGAGACCCAGTACTTC. The complete variable domain, with remaining parts taken from reference TRBV19 and TRBJ2-5, reads DGGITQSPKYLFRKEGQNVTLSCEQNLNHDAMYWYRQDPGQGLRLIYYSQIVNDFQKGDIAEGYSVSREKKESFPLTVTSAQKNPTAFYLCASSPRTTQETQYFGPGTRLLVL.

The rearrangement links TRBV7-2 to TRBJ1-5; TRBD1 agrees at 11 bases. Germline V gene data show CDR1 as SGHTA and CDR2 as FQGNSA. The CDR3 has 16 amino acids. V lost 4 bases and J lost 6; bases outside the gene matches: 8. The CDR3 DNA reads as TGTGCCAGCAGCTACCTCGGACAGGGGGCCAGTCAGCCCCAGCATTTT. It yields the protein CASSYLGQGASQPQHF.

The V call is TRBV6-4, the J call TRBJ2-7, with D perhaps TRBD1 (7 bases). Trimming cost V 7 bases and J 2 bases, with 15 bases left between them. In germline, CDR1 is MRHNA, CDR2 SNTAGT. This CDR3 spans 14 amino acids. The CDR3 sequence: CASIRGDGPYEQYV. The CDR3 DNA follows: TGTGCCAGCATCAGGGGGGATGGTCCCTACGAGCAGTACGTC.

The rearrangement joins TRBV7-8 to TRBJ1-4; the D gene is possibly TRBD1 (5 bases). V shed 5 bases and J shed 8 bases, with 18 bases lying between them. Per germline, CDR1 SGHVS and CDR2 FQNEAQ. CDR3 size: 15 residues. The CDR3 loop reads CASSPYRSLGEKLFF. CDR3 in DNA: TGTGCCAGCAGCCCCTACAGGAGTCTAGGGGAAAAACTGTTTTTT.

Worth noting for this clonotype: A read error may account for a junction end that differs from germline. The chain has TRBV5-1 and TRBJ1-6; 7 bases line up with TRBD1. The CDR3 runs 14 residues. CDR1 is SGHRS, CDR2 YFSETQ, per germline. The CDR3 region has the DNA TGCGCCAGCAGGGGGGGACAGTCAGATTCCCCCCTCCACTTT. Translated: CASRGGQSDSPLHF.

The rearrangement links TRBV25-1 to TRBJ2-7, with D tentatively TRBD1 or TRBD2 (5 bases each). Per germline, CDR1 MGHDK and CDR2 SYGVNS. The CDR3 spans 17 residues. Trimming cost V 8 bases and J 2 bases, with 25 bases left between them. In nucleotides, the CDR3 is TGTGCCAGCCCTAAGGCCCCGCCCGGGACGGAACCCTACGAGCAGTACTTC. Translated, it gives CASPKAPPGTEPYEQYF.

In this sample, this clonotype turned up many times. The chain links TRBV27 to TRBJ1-4; D not resolved. The germline V gene encodes CDR1 MNHEY and CDR2 SMNVEV (reference sequence). The CDR3 is 14 amino acids. V was clipped by 5 bases and J by 0 bases, with 7 bases between them. This chain's CDR3 is CASSTGATNEKLFF. The CDR3 nucleotides are TGTGCCAGCAGTACCGGTGCAACTAATGAAAAACTGTTTTTT.

V and J are TRBV2 and TRBJ2-3; 12 bases align to TRBD2. CDR1 SNHLY and CDR2 FYNNEI come from the germline V gene. V shed 6 bases, J shed 3 bases, and the junction held 4 bases outside the gene matches. The CDR3 is 15 amino acids. The CDR3 coding sequence is TGTGCCAGCAGGAAGACTAGCGGGGGTACAGATACGCAGTATTTT. Its translation is CASRKTSGGTDTQYF.

The rearrangement uses TRBV2 and TRBJ2-5; D uncertain. The germline CDR1 and CDR2 sequences are SNHLY and FYNNEI. The CDR3 consists of 13 residues. The ends were cut back, 3 bases at V and 1 base at J, with 6 bases in the middle. CDR3 residues: CASSDRGQETQYF. The CDR3 region has the DNA TGTGCCAGCAGTGATCGCGGCCAAGAGACCCAGTACTTC.

There are a few counts of this clonotype. CDR3 DNA sequence: TGTGCCAGCAGCTTAGCAACAGATACGCAGTATTTT. It encodes CASSLATDTQYF. The gene calls are TRBV7-9 and TRBJ2-3; D is unresolved. Germline V gives CDR1 SEHNR, CDR2 FQNEAQ (reference sequence). The V end lost 0 bases, the J end lost 3 bases, and 1 base lay between the germline ends. The CDR3 has 12 amino acids.

CDR3 sequence reads: CSARMGEQYF. The CDR3 nucleotides read TGCAGTGCTAGAATGGGCGAGCAGTACTTC. V gene TRBV20-1 combines with J gene TRBJ2-7; D not certain. CDR1 is DFQATT and CDR2 is SNEGSKA in the germline V gene (reference sequence). This CDR3 has 10 amino acids. The V end was cut by 2 bases, the J end by 6 bases, with 5 bases between.

A remark on this clonotype: Relative to the germline gene, one junction end is altered; a read error may explain this. The genes are TRBV24-1 and TRBJ2-2, with a possible D match to TRBD2 (5 bases). Germline V gene lookup returns CDR1 KGHDR and CDR2 SFDVKD. This CDR3 is built from 16 residues. The CDR3 sequence: CATSGREGFNTGELFF. The CDR3 bases are TGTGCCACCAGTGGACGGGAAGGCTTCAACACCGGGGAGCTGTTTTTC.

The count of this clonotype is one. The gene calls are TRBV5-1 and TRBJ1-2; unclear D gene. Germline values: CDR1 SGHRS, CDR2 YFSETQ. This CDR3 has 14 residues. V dropped 4 bases and J dropped 4 bases, with 14 bases sitting between them. CDR3 bases: TGCGCCAGCAGCGAGGACCAATCTGGCTATGGCTACACCTTC. This gives the protein CASSEDQSGYGYTF.

This clonotype has a count of ten or more. The chain carries TRBV7-3 and TRBJ2-5; TRBD2 matches 14 bases. Trimming cost V 5 bases and J 5 bases; bases outside gene matches: 7. The CDR3 is made up of 16 amino acids. Germline-derived CDR1 and CDR2 are SGHTA and FQGTGA. The CDR3: CASSARTSGRRETQYF. CDR3 coding DNA: TGTGCCAGCAGCGCCCGGACTAGCGGGAGGAGGGAGACCCAGTACTTC.

This clonotype was found many times. A much more abundant neighbour one base away suggests this may be a read error. The genes are TRBV20-1 and TRBJ1-2, with no clear D. Germline V lookup: CDR1 DFQATT, CDR2 SNEGSKA (reference sequence). This CDR3 region has 13 residues. The CDR3 reads CSARTFGLDAYTF. The CDR3 DNA follows: TGCAGCGCTAGAACCTTCGGTTTAGATGCCTACACCTTC.

V and J are TRBV2 and TRBJ2-2; D call uncertain. The CDR3 has 14 amino acids. CDR1 is SNHLY, CDR2 FYNNEI, per germline. Trimming removed 7 bases at V and 7 bases at J, with 16 bases between. CDR3 DNA: TGTGCCAGCAAAATCCCCCGAATGAGCGGGGAGCTGTTTTTT. Protein product: CASKIPRMSGELFF.